Here is one TCR beta chain with its context. What it binds is not known. Compared with germline, one end of the junction differs, possibly owing to a read error. The sample originates from a study of tumor and adjacent non-tumor tissue in lung cancer. At the level of the study: Patients comprised about a dozen adenocarcinoma, 2 squamous cell carcinoma and 1 small cell lung cancer. Points from the study as a whole: Higher tumor TCR diversity was associated with shorter survival.

RNA was extracted from bulk tissue without any cell sorting. Looked up from germline, CDR1 is SGHNT and CDR2 is YYREEE (reference sequence). CDR3 length: 13 residues. A modified ARM-PCR protocol with three rounds of nested PCR amplified TCRbeta. MiXCR, run by TCRdb on the multiplex PCR reads, gives a single entry per CDR3 protein. The sample has tens of thousands of distinct CDR3 sequences; roughly 80% are singletons. Input material: lung tumor tissue. This receptor was identified in a woman between 50 and 59 years old with non-small cell lung cancer. The chain joins TRBV5-4 to TRBJ2-5; 8 bases are shared with TRBD1. The CDR3 nucleotides are TGTGCCAGCTGCTCACAGGGGGAAGAGACCCAGTACTTT. Translating it yields CASCSQGEETQYF.